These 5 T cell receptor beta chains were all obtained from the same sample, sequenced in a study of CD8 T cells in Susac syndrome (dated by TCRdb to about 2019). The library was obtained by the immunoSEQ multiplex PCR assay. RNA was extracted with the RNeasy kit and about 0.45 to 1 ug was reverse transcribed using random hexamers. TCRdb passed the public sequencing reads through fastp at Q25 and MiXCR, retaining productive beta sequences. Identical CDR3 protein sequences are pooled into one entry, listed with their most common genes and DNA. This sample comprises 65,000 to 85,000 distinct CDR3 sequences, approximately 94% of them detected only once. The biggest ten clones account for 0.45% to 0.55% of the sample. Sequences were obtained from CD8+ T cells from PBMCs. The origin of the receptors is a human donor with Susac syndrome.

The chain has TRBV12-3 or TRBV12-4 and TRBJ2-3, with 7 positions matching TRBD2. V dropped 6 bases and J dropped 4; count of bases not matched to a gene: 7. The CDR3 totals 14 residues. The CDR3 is CASSPPGLPDTQYF. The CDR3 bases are TGTGCCAGCAGCCCGCCGGGACTACCAGATACGCAGTATTTT.

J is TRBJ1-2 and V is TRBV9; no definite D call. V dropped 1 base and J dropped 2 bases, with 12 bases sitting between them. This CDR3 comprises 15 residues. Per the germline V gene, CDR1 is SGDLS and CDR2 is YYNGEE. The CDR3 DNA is TGTGCCAGCAGCGTACGGGCTTTGGCCAACTATGGCTACACCTTC. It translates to CASSVRALANYGYTF.

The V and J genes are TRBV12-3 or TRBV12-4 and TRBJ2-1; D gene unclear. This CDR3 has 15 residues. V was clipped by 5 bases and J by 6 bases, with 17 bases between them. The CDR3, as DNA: TGTGCCAGCAGTACCACTGCGTCCGAGAGCAATGAGCAGTTCTTC. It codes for CASSTTASESNEQFF.

CDR3 residues: CASSPAGRAHGYTF. The DNA of the CDR3 is TGTGCCAGCAGCCCAGCGGGCAGGGCCCATGGCTACACCTTC. The chain carries TRBV7-2 and TRBJ1-2; weak D call: TRBD1 (5 bases). The CDR3 totals 14 residues. V gave up 5 bases and J gave up 6 bases, with 16 bases separating them. Germline assignment: CDR1 SGHTA and CDR2 FQGNSA.

The CDR3 region has the DNA TGTGCCAGCAGCTCCGATAGCGGAACCTACGAGCAGTACTTC. Its protein product is CASSSDSGTYEQYF. The V call is TRBV7-2, the J call TRBJ2-7; TRBD2 is a possible D gene (6 bases). Trimming removed 4 bases at V and 2 bases at J, with 12 bases between. This CDR3 spans 14 amino acids. CDR1 is SGHTA, CDR2 FQGNSA, per germline.